There are a few counts of the clone carrying this T cell receptor beta chain. Its antigen is undetermined. The data are from a study of T-cell memory formation after mild COVID-19. In TCRdb, the 5' RACE reads were re-called with MiXCR into one record per CDR3 protein. The profile shows roughly 140,000 distinct CDR3 sequences, about 14% of them singletons. Germline V gene data show CDR1 as SQVTM and CDR2 as ANQGSEA. The CDR3 runs 17 residues. Germline trimming cut 6 bases from V and 4 bases from J; bases unmatched to any gene: 9. Overall study results and limits: Researchers report contracting CD4+ clones mostly in CM and EM, with CD8+ clones in EMRA. The finding that pre-infection memory included some responding clones suggested that cross-reactive memory joined. Unconfirmed was the SARS-CoV-2 specificity of second-wave clones that peaked on day 37. Clones shrinking between day 15 and 85 showed a balanced CD4/CD8 split, and those that grew later tilted toward CD4+.

The receptor was isolated from an adult woman who had mild COVID-19 (a few samples of this study predate the infection). Cell type and time point are not known. The rearrangement joins TRBV29-1 to TRBJ2-1; 16 bases align to TRBD2. The sample was PBMCs or a T cell subset sorted from them (not recorded which). The DNA of the CDR3 is TGCAGCGTCACCGGGACTAGCGGGAGGGCCGCTTACAATGAGCAGTTCTTC. Its protein product is CSVTGTSGRAAYNEQFF.